In its sample, the clone carrying this T cell receptor beta chain was seen a few times. 13 Jbeta primers and 60 Vbeta primers were used for the PCR. The table came from immunoSEQ multiplex PCR; TCRdb's copy has only in-frame clones and leaves some out. In the table there are about 99,000 clones, over 75% of which are singletons. This CDR3 is built from 14 residues. Looked up from germline, CDR1 is MGHDK and CDR2 is SYGVNS. V gave up 0 bases and J gave up 11 bases; unmatched junction bases: 5. This sample is part of a study of cytomegalovirus exposure and HLA in healthy donors. The origin of this receptor is a middle-aged man in good health and CMV-seronegative. The sequenced material came from PBMCs. The genes are TRBV25-1 and TRBJ2-5; 11 nucleotides line up with TRBD2. The CDR3 is CASSEYGLAGEQYF. The CDR3 DNA follows: TGTGCCAGCAGTGAATATGGACTAGCGGGTGAGCAGTACTTC.